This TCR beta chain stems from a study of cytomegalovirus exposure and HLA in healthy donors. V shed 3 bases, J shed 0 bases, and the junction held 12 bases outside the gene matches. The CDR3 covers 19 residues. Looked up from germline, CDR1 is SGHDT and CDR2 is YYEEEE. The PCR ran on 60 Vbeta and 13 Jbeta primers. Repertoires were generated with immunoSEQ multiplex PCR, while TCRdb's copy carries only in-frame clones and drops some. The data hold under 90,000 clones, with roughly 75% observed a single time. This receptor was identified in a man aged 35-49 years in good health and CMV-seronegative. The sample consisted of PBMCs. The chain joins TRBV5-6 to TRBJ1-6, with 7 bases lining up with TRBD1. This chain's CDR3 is CASSWDRFLRSSYNSPLHF. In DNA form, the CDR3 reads TGTGCCAGCAGCTGGGACAGATTCTTGAGGAGCTCCTATAATTCACCCCTCCACTTT.